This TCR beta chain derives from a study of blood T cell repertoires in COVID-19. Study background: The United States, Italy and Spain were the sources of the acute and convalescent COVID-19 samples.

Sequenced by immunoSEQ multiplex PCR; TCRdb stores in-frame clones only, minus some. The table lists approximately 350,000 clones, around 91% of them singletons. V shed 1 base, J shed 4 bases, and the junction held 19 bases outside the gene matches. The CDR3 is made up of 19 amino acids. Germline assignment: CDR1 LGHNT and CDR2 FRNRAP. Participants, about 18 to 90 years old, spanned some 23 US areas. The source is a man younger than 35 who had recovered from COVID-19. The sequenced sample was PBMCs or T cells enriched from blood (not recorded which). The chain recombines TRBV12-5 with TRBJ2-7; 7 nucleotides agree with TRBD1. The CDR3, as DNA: TGTGCTAGTGGTTTGGGAACCGGACAGGATTCTTCAAGGGGTTACGAGCAGTACTTC. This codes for CASGLGTGQDSSRGYEQYF.